This T cell receptor beta chain was identified during a study of tumor-infiltrating lymphocytes in primary liver carcinoma (dated by TCRdb to the late 2010s). As for the study more broadly: Between late 2015 and 2016, a few patients in China with histopathologically diagnosed primary liver carcinoma had surgical resection. Hepatocellular carcinoma (four) or combined HCC and intrahepatic cholangiocarcinoma (one) was present in the five patients, who were three men and two women aged 30 to 69 years. A total of 35 specimens from 5 patients underwent TCRbeta repertoire sequencing, comprising around 25 tumor regions, 5 adjacent noncancerous liver tissues and 5 peripheral blood samples. The five patients had tumors of stage T1-T3 N0M0, with maximum diameters ranging from 4.2 to 10 cm. Each sample produced roughly 3.65 to 7.5 million productive TCRbeta reads, and read depth showed no significant difference between tissue types. Repertoires from technical replicates were highly reproducible, with mean shared-clone rates roughly 0.9 and correlation coefficients above 0.98. For each liver tumor, the study sampled five regions along with adjacent normal tissue and blood, and applied TCRbeta repertoire sequencing, expression microarrays and whole-exome sequencing. Results the study describes overall, beyond this receptor: Compared with blood, tumors had a significantly larger share of the repertoire taken up by the top 250 clones (p = 0.039). Repertoire overlap was higher between tumor regions (mean roughly 35%) than tumor-adjacent (17%) or tumor-blood (approximately 14%) pairs, consistent with antigen-driven expansion. Since the samples were bulk and unsorted, there was no way to compare CD4+ and CD8+ T cell repertoires. The study included only four or five patients, and the authors note findings should be validated in a larger study. Because only the TCR beta chain was sequenced and unpaired alpha chains were not captured, true repertoire diversity is likely underestimated.

From the germline V gene, CDR1 is SQVTM and CDR2 is ANQGSEA. V sheds 4 bases and J sheds 4 bases, leaving 10 bases between their ends. Reading from cysteine to phenylalanine, the CDR3 counts 12 amino acids. The retained sequence is limited to the CDR3, 36 bases, with the frame set at the first base. There are many counts of this clonotype. Its antigen has not been determined. No base quality values were provided; no much bigger clone lies one nucleotide off. RNA from unsorted whole blood was extracted with TRIzol reagent, and germline DNA was obtained with the DNeasy Blood & Tissue kit. At the time of sampling, the patients had chronic HBV infection and had not received any treatment. Before surgery, approximately 4 milliliters of peripheral blood were drawn into K2EDTA tubes. TCRbeta-specific cDNA was reverse-transcribed from about 520 ng total RNA using a constant-region primer and ProtoScript II reverse transcriptase. Construction of the TCRbeta libraries relied on three nested rounds of multiplex PCR, following a slightly modified ARM-PCR procedure. The first two PCR rounds used multiplex TRBV1-TRBV30 forward primers with a Cbeta reverse primer, each for roughly 11 cycles. Sample barcodes and Illumina adapters were added in a final 25-cycle PCR using Deep VentR polymerase. Before sequencing, amplicons of 200-500 bp were purified from gel using a QIAquick gel extraction kit. An Illumina HiSeq 2500 was used to sequence the TCRbeta amplicons, generating 250-bp paired-end reads. The authors' analysis ran thus. Quality trimming of reads was performed with Trimmomatic v0.33, and paired reads were merged with FLASH v1.2.11 so that full CDR3 sequences could be recovered. V, D and J germline segments were assigned to the rearranged TCRbeta sequences using MiGEC v1.2.1b. Clonotype statistics and Shannon-Wiener diversity indices were computed with VDJtools v1.0.0. To reduce sampling bias, subsequent analyses other than the diversity analysis used only the 250 most abundant clonotypes in each sample. TCRdb itself trimmed the public reads at Q25 with fastp, ran MiXCR and retained productive beta chains. Each entry merges the rows of one CDR3 protein and shows their most common DNA and genes. The authors' filters were not applied to this entry. Present in this sample are 180,000 or so distinct CDR3 sequences, 60% of which were seen just once. The top ten hold less than 75% of the sample.

The receptor was isolated from a man aged 35 to 55 with primary liver carcinoma and hepatitis B virus infection. The specimen sequenced was peripheral blood. The rearranged chain carries TRBV29-1 and TRBJ1-1, with TRBD1 tentatively as D gene (5 bases match). The DNA is TGCAGCGTTGGGAAGGGGAGCACTGAAGCTTTCTTT. This encodes CSVGKGSTEAFF. The CDR3 plus the reference TRBV29-1 and TRBJ1-1 genes for the other parts give the full variable domain: SAVISQKPSRDICQRGTSLTIQCQVDSQVTMMFWYRQQPGQSLTLIATANQGSEATYESGFVIDKFPISRPNLTFSTLTVSNMSPEDSSIYLCSVGKGSTEAFFGQGTRLTVV.